The TCR beta chain described here comes from a study of blood T cell repertoires in COVID-19. The repertoire was sequenced with immunoSEQ multiplex PCR; TCRdb's copy has only in-frame clones and lacks some. The sample contains 250,000 to 300,000 clones, 83% of which appear only once. V was cut by 5 bases and J by 2 bases, with 13 bases left in between. The germline gives CDR1 SEHNR, CDR2 FQNEAQ (reference sequence). The CDR3 is made up of 14 amino acids. This receptor was identified in a man aged 55 to 70 who had recovered from COVID-19. Sequenced input: peripheral blood. V usage is TRBV7-9 and J usage is TRBJ2-7; D tentatively reads TRBD1 or TRBD2 (6 bases each). The CDR3, as DNA: TGTGCCAGCAGCGTAGGGGGGACAACCTACGAGCAGTACTTC. Translated: CASSVGGTTYEQYF.